This T cell receptor beta chain originates from a study of coeliac disease. J was trimmed by 7 bases and V by 1 base; bases with no gene match: 9. CDR3 length equals 16 residues. Germline loops: CDR1 SGHKS, CDR2 YYEKEE (reference sequence). TCRdb's copy holds only in-frame clones and misses some; the assay was immunoSEQ multiplex PCR. The table records 850 to 1,200 clones, 58% of them present only once. On this clone itself: Its antigen remains unidentified.

Study-level results: Unbiased detection of gliadin-specific T cells was judged not feasible with this approach. Intraepithelial and lamina propria fractions were not highly pure, so cross-contamination was possible.

V usage is TRBV5-5 and J usage is TRBJ1-4; 8 nucleotides match TRBD1. This TCR was recovered from a man aged 65 to 79 without celiac disease. The sequencing sample was made of intraepithelial lymphocytes from the gut. The CDR3 DNA reads as TGTGCCAGCAGCTTGTCGACAGGGGACTGGGGTGAAAAACTGTTTTTT. Its protein is CASSLSTGDWGEKLFF.